A selection of T cell receptor beta chains follows, all from one sample in a study of blood T cell repertoires in COVID-19. Libraries were prepared by immunoSEQ multiplex PCR; TCRdb keeps only in-frame clonotypes and omits some of them. The sample has 99,000 or so clones; around nine tenths are singletons. The specimen sequenced was peripheral blood. All receptors come from a human donor in a cohort sampled during active COVID-19. Each CDR3 is given with its conserved first and last residue. The D gene is left open where the match is weak. Clone size is not always given. Where it is, it says once, few, many or a class for expanded clones.

TRBV4-1	TRBJ2-7	-	-	CASSHVNREPYEQYF	TGCGCCAGCAGCCATGTAAACAGGGAACCTTACGAGCAGTACTTC
TRBV7-9	TRBJ2-1	-	-	CASSLTVGGEQFF	TGTGCCAGCAGCTTAACCGTCGGGGGTGAGCAGTTCTTC
TRBV15	TRBJ1-5	TRBD1	-	CATSRAGQGKSQPQHF	TGTGCCACCAGCAGAGCTGGACAGGGCAAGTCTCAGCCCCAGCATTTT
TRBV19	TRBJ1-1	-	-	CASIFPGRDTEAFF	TGTGCCAGTATCTTTCCAGGCAGGGACACTGAAGCTTTCTTT
TRBV7-9	TRBJ2-5	-	-	CASSDSEGLYQETQYF	TGTGCCAGCAGCGATTCGGAGGGACTTTATCAAGAGACCCAGTACTTC
TRBV6-6	TRBJ1-1	-	-	CASSGAGATTEAFF	TGTGCCAGCAGTGGAGCAGGGGCTACGACTGAAGCTTTCTTT
TRBV12-5	TRBJ1-2	TRBD1	-	CASDLGGGYSHTF	TGTGCTAGTGACCTAGGGGGCGGATATTCTCACACCTTC
TRBV19	TRBJ2-1	TRBD2	-	CASSPGGLQQFF	TGTGCCAGTAGTCCGGGGGGGCTCCAACAGTTCTTC
TRBV6-5	TRBJ1-3	-	-	CASSYEWAVGSTIYF	TGTGCCAGCAGTTACGAATGGGCGGTTGGGAGCACCATATATTTT
TRBV6-1	TRBJ1-1	-	once	CASREQVIGNTEAFF	TGTGCCAGCAGGGAACAGGTAATTGGGAACACTGAAGCTTTCTTT
TRBV7-9	TRBJ1-1	-	-	CASSLAQGLNTEAFF	TGTGCCAGCAGCTTAGCGCAGGGACTTAACACTGAAGCTTTCTTT
TRBV5-4	TRBJ2-7	TRBD1	-	CASSDLRTGGFGSHEQYF	TGTGCCAGCAGCGACTTAAGGACAGGGGGCTTTGGTTCCCACGAGCAGTACTTC
TRBV6-2/TRBV6-3	TRBJ1-1	TRBD1	few	CASSYLGQGNTEAFF	TGTGCCAGCAGTTACTTGGGACAGGGCAACACTGAAGCTTTCTTT
TRBV28	TRBJ1-1	-	-	CASRPTYNTEAFF	TGTGCCAGCAGGCCTACCTACAACACTGAAGCTTTCTTT
TRBV7-9	TRBJ2-1	-	-	CASSRQEDARRLQFF	TGTGCCAGCAGCCGACAGGAGGACGCAAGGCGCCTACAGTTCTTC
TRBV20-1	TRBJ1-1	-	-	CSLVLSTEAFF	TGCAGCCTCGTACTTAGCACTGAAGCTTTCTTT
TRBV4-1	TRBJ1-2	TRBD1	-	CASSQNPPTGKEAYGYTF	TGCGCCAGCAGCCAAAATCCCCCGACAGGGAAGGAGGCCTATGGCTACACCTTC
TRBV7-9	TRBJ2-7	-	-	CASSSKVDPGVSEQYF	TGTGCCAGCAGCTCGAAAGTCGACCCAGGGGTTAGCGAGCAGTACTTC